This is a list of T cell receptor beta chains from one sample in a study of cytomegalovirus exposure and HLA in healthy donors. Sequencing was performed with immunoSEQ multiplex PCR; in TCRdb, only in-frame clones are kept and a portion is missing. The repertoire consists of 100,000 or so clones, with over 65% occurring once and the leading ten covering roughly 2.7%. Sequenced: PBMCs. All receptors come from a female donor in good health and CMV-seronegative. CDR3s include the opening cysteine and the closing phenylalanine or tryptophan. D genes are given only for firm matches. Clone size, where shown, is once, few, many, or a class for clones that have expanded.

V gene	J gene	clone size	D gene	CDR3 protein	CDR3 DNA
TRBV5-1	TRBJ2-1	NA	TRBD2	CASSLERGGDNEQFF	TGCGCCAGCAGCTTGGAACGGGGGGGGGACAATGAGCAGTTCTTC
TRBV7-9	TRBJ1-2	NA	NA	CASSLTNYGYTF	TGTGCCAGCAGCCTAACTAACTATGGCTACACCTTC
TRBV5-1	TRBJ2-6	NA	TRBD1	CASRSRAGGTGANVLTF	TGCGCCAGCAGGTCTCGGGCAGGGGGTACTGGGGCCAACGTCCTGACTTTC
TRBV5-5	TRBJ2-5	NA	NA	CASSLVDRIQDF	TGTGCCAGCAGCTTAGTCGACAGGATTCAGGACTTC
TRBV28	TRBJ1-4	NA	TRBD1	CASSPTGGPNEKLFF	TGTGCCAGCAGCCCAACAGGGGGCCCAAATGAAAAACTGTTTTTT
TRBV5-1	TRBJ1-1	NA	TRBD1	CASSFGTGSMNTEAFF	TGCGCCAGCAGCTTCGGGACAGGTTCCATGAACACTGAAGCTTTCTTT
TRBV5-1	TRBJ2-1	NA	TRBD2	CASSYFSGGAPQNEQFF	TGCGCCAGCAGCTACTTTAGCGGGGGAGCCCCACAAAATGAGCAGTTCTTC
TRBV5-1	TRBJ1-1	few	NA	CASSLNTPDRRNTEAFF	TGCGCCAGCAGCCTAAACACACCCGACAGGAGGAACACTGAAGCTTTCTTT
TRBV29-1	TRBJ1-2	NA	NA	CSVENQQGNYGYTF	TGCAGCGTTGAAAATCAACAGGGAAACTATGGCTACACCTTC
TRBV19	TRBJ2-3	NA	NA	CASRGGGITDTQYF	TGTGCCAGTAGAGGGGGGGGGATCACAGATACGCAGTATTTT
TRBV10-3	TRBJ2-2	NA	TRBD1	CAISDHGTNRDRGQQSGELFF	TGTGCCATCAGTGATCACGGTACCAACCGGGACAGGGGGCAACAAAGCGGGGAGCTGTTTTTT
TRBV28	TRBJ1-5	NA	TRBD1	CASLGQGNQPQHF	TGTGCCAGCTTAGGACAGGGGAATCAGCCCCAGCATTTT
TRBV27	TRBJ2-5	NA	NA	CASSPHQGLTQYF	TGTGCCAGCAGTCCACACCAGGGGTTGACCCAGTACTTC
TRBV27	TRBJ2-6	NA	NA	CANQGLEFGANVLTF	TGTGCCAACCAGGGCCTGGAATTTGGGGCCAACGTCCTGACTTTC
TRBV5-4	TRBJ2-1	NA	TRBD1	CASSRETGDEQFF	TGTGCCAGCAGCAGGGAGACAGGGGATGAGCAGTTCTTC
TRBV7-9	TRBJ2-6	NA	NA	CASSSFRDSGSSGANVLTF	TGTGCCAGCAGCTCATTCCGGGACAGCGGGTCCTCTGGGGCCAACGTCCTGACTTTC
TRBV5-4	TRBJ1-3	NA	TRBD1	CASSPETGGRNTIYF	TGTGCCAGCAGCCCGGAGACAGGGGGCCGTAACACCATATATTTT
TRBV7-2	TRBJ2-5	NA	NA	CASSPQRANEETQYF	TGTGCCAGCAGCCCGCAGCGGGCGAACGAAGAGACCCAGTACTTC
TRBV7-6	TRBJ2-3	NA	NA	CASSLGGSTGTDTQYF	TGTGCCAGCAGCTTAGGGGGCAGCACGGGCACAGATACGCAGTATTTT
TRBV2	TRBJ1-3	NA	TRBD1	CASRGGTAVLSSSGNTIYF	TGTGCCAGCAGGGGTGGGACAGCCGTTCTTTCTTCCTCTGGAAACACCATATATTTT
TRBV7-9	TRBJ2-1	NA	NA	CASSLREQTGGFF	TGTGCCAGCAGCTTACGGGAACAGACAGGAGGGTTCTTC
TRBV4-1	TRBJ2-1	few	TRBD2	CASSSPGLAPHNEQFF	TGCGCCAGCAGCTCCCCGGGACTAGCTCCCCACAATGAGCAGTTCTTC
TRBV5-1	TRBJ2-1	NA	TRBD2	CASSLLAGGGEQFF	TGCGCCAGCAGCCTGCTAGCGGGGGGGGGTGAGCAGTTCTTC
TRBV28	TRBJ2-6	NA	TRBD2	CASTTGGSGANVLTF	TGTGCCAGCACAACGGGGGGCTCTGGGGCCAACGTCCTGACTTTC
TRBV9	TRBJ1-2	NA	NA	CASSIYRDGYTF	TGTGCCAGCAGCATATACAGGGATGGCTACACCTTC
TRBV7-2	TRBJ2-2	NA	TRBD2	CASSLALAGGSFTGELFF	TGTGCCAGCAGCTTAGCGCTAGCGGGGGGCTCCTTCACCGGGGAGCTGTTTTTT
TRBV2	TRBJ1-2	NA	TRBD1	CASSGTGSGYTF	TGTGCCAGCAGTGGGACAGGGTCCGGCTACACCTTC
TRBV6-1	TRBJ2-3	NA	NA	CASSWGDATDTQYF	TGTGCCAGCAGTTGGGGGGACGCCACAGATACGCAGTATTTT
TRBV6-5	TRBJ1-1	NA	TRBD1	CASSWDSMNTEAFF	TGTGCCAGCAGTTGGGACAGCATGAACACTGAAGCTTTCTTT
TRBV19	TRBJ1-1	NA	NA	CASSLPYQNTEAFF	TGTGCCAGTAGTCTGCCCTACCAGAACACTGAAGCTTTCTTT
TRBV18	TRBJ1-1	NA	TRBD1	CASSPDRGGKAFF	TGTGCCAGCTCACCCGACAGGGGTGGCAAAGCTTTCTTT
TRBV14	TRBJ1-2	NA	NA	CASSQVHRGGNGYTF	TGTGCCAGCAGCCAAGTCCACCGGGGAGGCAATGGCTACACCTTC
TRBV4-2	TRBJ1-5	NA	NA	CASSPRSREDNQPQHF	TGTGCCAGCAGCCCCCGGAGCAGGGAGGACAATCAGCCCCAGCATTTT
TRBV6-5	TRBJ2-4	NA	NA	CASTKTGTAKNIQYF	TGTGCCAGCACCAAAACGGGTACAGCCAAAAACATTCAGTACTTC
TRBV6-5	TRBJ2-3	NA	TRBD2	CASSYQRGALTDTQYF	TGTGCCAGCAGTTACCAGCGGGGGGCCCTCACAGATACGCAGTATTTT
TRBV6-1	TRBJ1-2	NA	TRBD1	CASSEADRAPNYGYTF	TGTGCCAGCAGTGAGGCCGACAGGGCTCCGAACTATGGCTACACCTTC
TRBV6-1	TRBJ1-6	few	TRBD1	CATDSSEGQGVRHF	TGTGCCACCGATTCTAGTGAGGGACAGGGGGTCCGCCACTTT
TRBV27	TRBJ2-7	NA	TRBD1	CASSPRGQGFYEQYF	TGTGCCAGCAGTCCAAGGGGACAGGGGTTCTACGAGCAGTACTTC
TRBV11-2	TRBJ1-6	NA	NA	CASSLLRGGSPLHF	TGTGCCAGCAGCTTGCTACGGGGTGGTTCACCCCTCCACTTT
TRBV4-1	TRBJ2-1	NA	TRBD2	CASSQDIPASGGARNEQFF	TGCGCCAGCAGCCAAGATATACCGGCTAGCGGGGGGGCTAGGAATGAGCAGTTCTTC
TRBV13	TRBJ1-1	NA	NA	CASSLTGSGSEAFF	TGTGCCAGCAGCTTAACGGGGTCCGGTTCCGAAGCTTTCTTT